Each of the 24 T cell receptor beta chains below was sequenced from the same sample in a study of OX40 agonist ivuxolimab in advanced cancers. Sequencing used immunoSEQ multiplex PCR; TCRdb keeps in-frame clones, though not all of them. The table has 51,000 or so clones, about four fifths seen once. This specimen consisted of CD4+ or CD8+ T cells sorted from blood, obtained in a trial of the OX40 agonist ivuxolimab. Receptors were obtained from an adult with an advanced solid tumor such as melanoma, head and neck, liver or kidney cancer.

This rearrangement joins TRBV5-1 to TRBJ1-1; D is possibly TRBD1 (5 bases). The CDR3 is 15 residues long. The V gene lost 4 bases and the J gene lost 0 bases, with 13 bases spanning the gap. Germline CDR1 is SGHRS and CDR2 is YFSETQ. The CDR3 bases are TGCGCCAGCAGCCGGGACGGCCCGATGAACACTGAAGCTTTCTTT. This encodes CASSRDGPMNTEAFF.

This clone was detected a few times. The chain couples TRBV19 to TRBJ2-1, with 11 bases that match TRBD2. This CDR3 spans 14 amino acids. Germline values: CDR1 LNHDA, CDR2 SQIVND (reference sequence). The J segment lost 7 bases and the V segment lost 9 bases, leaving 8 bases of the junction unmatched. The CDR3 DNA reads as TGTGCCAGCAGCCGGACTAGCGGGTCAAATGAGCAGTTCTTC. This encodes CASSRTSGSNEQFF.

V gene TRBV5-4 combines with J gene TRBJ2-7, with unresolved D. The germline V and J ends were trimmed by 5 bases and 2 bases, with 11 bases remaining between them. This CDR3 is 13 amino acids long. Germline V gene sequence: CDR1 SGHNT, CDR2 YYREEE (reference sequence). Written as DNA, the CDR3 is TGTGCCAGCAGGCGTGGCTCCACCTACGAGCAGTACTTC. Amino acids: CASRRGSTYEQYF.

The CDR3 is CASSRDVGNTIYF. CDR3 nucleotides: TGTGCCAGCTCTAGGGACGTAGGAAACACCATATATTTT. The chain joins TRBV7-3 to TRBJ1-3, with D possibly being TRBD1 (5 bases). Germline CDR1 and CDR2: SGHTA and FQGTGA. V lost 8 bases and J lost 4, with 12 bases in between. The CDR3 is made up of 13 amino acids. The whole variable domain, filled in from reference TRBV7-3 and TRBJ1-3, reads GAGVSQTPSNKVTEKGKYVELRCDPISGHTALYWYRQSLGQGPEFLIYFQGTGAADDSGLPNDRFFAVRPEGSVSTLKIQRTERGDSAVYLCASSRDVGNTIYFGEGSWLTVV.

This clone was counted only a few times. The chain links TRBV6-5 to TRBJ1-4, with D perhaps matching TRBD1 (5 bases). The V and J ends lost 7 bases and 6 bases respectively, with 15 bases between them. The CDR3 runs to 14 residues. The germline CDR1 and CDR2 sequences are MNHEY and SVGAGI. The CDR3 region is CASKTGGRDEKLFF. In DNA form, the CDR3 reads TGTGCCAGCAAAACGGGGGGGAGAGATGAAAAACTGTTTTTT.

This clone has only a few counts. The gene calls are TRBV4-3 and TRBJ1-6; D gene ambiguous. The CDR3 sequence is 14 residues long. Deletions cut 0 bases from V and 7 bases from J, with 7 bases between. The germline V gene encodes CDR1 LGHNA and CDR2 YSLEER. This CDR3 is CASSQEGRNSPLHF. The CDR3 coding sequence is TGCGCCAGCAGCCAAGAAGGGCGGAATTCACCCCTCCACTTT.

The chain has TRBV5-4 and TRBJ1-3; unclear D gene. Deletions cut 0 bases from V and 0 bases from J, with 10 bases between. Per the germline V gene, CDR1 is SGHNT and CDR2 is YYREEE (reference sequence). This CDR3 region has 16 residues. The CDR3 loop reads CASSLDGHISGNTIYF. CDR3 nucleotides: TGTGCCAGCAGCTTGGATGGGCATATCTCTGGAAACACCATATATTTT.

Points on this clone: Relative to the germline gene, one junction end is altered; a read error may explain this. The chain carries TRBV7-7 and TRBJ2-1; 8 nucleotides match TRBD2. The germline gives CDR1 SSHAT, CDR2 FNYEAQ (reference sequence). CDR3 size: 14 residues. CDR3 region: CASSPRTSGGEQFF. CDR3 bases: TGTGCTAGCAGCCCGAGGACCTCGGGGGGGGAGCAGTTCTTC.

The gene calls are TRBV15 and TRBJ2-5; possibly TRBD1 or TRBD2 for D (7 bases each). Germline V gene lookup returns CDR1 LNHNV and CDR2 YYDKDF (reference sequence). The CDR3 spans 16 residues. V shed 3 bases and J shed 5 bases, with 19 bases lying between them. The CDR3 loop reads CATSRGAGGAVETQYF. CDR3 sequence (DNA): TGTGCCACCAGCAGGGGGGCAGGGGGGGCGGTGGAGACCCAGTACTTC.

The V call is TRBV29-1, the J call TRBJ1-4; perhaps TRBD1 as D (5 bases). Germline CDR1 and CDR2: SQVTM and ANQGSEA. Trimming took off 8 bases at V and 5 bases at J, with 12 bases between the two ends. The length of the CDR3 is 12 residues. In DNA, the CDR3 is TGCAGCACCCGGGACGTAAATGAAAAACTGTTTTTT. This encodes CSTRDVNEKLFF.

The CDR3 bases are TGTGCCAGCAGCCCGGGGAATAGCAATCAGCCCCAGCATTTT. Protein sequence: CASSPGNSNQPQHF. The V and J genes are TRBV6-6 and TRBJ1-5; D ambiguous. The CDR3 is made up of 14 amino acids. The germline V gene encodes CDR1 MNHNY and CDR2 SVGAGI (reference sequence). The V end lost 6 bases, the J end lost 0 bases, and 9 bases lay between the germline ends.

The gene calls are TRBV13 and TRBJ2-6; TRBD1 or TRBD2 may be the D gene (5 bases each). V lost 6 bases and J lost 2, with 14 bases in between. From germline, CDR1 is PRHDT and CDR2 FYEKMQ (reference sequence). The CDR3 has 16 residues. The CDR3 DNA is TGTGCCAGCAGTTCCCGGGGCATCCCTGGGGCCAACGTCCTGACTTTC. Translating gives CASSSRGIPGANVLTF.

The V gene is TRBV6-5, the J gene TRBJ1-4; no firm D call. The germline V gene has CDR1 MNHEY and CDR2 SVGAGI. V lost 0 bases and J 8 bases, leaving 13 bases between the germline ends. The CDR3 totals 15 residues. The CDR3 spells CASSYSRALGEKLFF. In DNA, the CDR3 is TGTGCCAGCAGTTACTCGAGAGCCCTCGGCGAAAAACTGTTTTTT.

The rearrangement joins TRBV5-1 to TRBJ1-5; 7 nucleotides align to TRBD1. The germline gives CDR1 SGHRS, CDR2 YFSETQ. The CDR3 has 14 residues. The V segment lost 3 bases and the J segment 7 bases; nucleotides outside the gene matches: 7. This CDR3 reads CASSSTGLEQPQHF. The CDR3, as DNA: TGCGCCAGCAGCTCGACAGGGTTAGAGCAGCCCCAGCATTTT.

In nucleotides, the CDR3 is TGTGCCAGCAGTCTCGACGTGGTCTATGGCTACACCTTC. It encodes CASSLDVVYGYTF. This chain uses TRBV6-6 with TRBJ1-2; D remains unclear. Germline-derived CDR1 and CDR2 are MNHNY and SVGAGI (reference sequence). CDR3 length: 13 amino acids. Deletions cut 5 bases from V and 4 bases from J, with 11 bases between.

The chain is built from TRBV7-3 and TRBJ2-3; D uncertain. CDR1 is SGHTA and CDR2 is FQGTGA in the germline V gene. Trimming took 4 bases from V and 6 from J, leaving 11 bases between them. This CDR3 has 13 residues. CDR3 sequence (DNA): TGTGCCAGCAGCTCCCCTGACCGCGATACGCAGTATTTT. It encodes CASSSPDRDTQYF.

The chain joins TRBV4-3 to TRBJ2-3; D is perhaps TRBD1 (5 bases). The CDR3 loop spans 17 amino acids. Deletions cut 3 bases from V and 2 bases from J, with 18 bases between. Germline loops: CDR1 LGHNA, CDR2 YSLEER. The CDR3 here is CASSQRTGLGHTDTQYF. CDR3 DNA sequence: TGCGCCAGCAGCCAGAGAACAGGTCTTGGGCACACAGATACGCAGTATTTT.

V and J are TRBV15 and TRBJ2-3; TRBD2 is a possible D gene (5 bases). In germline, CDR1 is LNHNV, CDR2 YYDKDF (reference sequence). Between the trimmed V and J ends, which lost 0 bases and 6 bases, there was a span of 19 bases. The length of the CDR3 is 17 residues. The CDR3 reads CATSRDSGLLASDTQYF. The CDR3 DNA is TGTGCCACCAGCAGAGATTCCGGTCTTCTAGCAAGTGATACGCAGTATTTT.

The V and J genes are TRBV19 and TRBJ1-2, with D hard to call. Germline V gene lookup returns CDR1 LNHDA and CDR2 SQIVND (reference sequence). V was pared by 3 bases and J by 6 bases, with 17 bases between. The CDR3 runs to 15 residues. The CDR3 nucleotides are TGTGCCAGTAGTATTGCCGCCGCGAACGTCGATGGCTACACCTTC. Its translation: CASSIAAANVDGYTF.

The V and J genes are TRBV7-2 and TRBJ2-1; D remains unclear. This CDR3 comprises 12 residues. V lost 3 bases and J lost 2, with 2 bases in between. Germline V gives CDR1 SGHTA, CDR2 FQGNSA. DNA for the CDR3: TGTGCCAGCAGCTTTGCCTACAATGAGCAGTTCTTC. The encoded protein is CASSFAYNEQFF.

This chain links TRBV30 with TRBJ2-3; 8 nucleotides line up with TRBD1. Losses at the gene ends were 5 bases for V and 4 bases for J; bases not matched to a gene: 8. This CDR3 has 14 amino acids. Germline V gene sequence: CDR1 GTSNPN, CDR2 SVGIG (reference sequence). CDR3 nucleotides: TGTGCCTGGGGGTTTGGGACAGGTGCAGATACGCAGTATTTT. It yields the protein CAWGFGTGADTQYF.

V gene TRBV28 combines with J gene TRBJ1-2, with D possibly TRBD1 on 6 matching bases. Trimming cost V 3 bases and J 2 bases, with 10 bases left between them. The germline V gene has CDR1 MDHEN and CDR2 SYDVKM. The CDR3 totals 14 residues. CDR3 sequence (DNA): TGTGCCAGCAGTTTTAACAGGGCCAACTATGGCTACACCTTC. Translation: CASSFNRANYGYTF.

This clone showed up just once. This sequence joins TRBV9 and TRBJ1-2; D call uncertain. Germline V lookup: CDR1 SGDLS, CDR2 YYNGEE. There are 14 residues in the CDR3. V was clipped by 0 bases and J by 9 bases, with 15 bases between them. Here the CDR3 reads CASSVVDGLGRYTF. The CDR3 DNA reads TGTGCCAGCAGCGTAGTTGACGGCCTCGGACGCTACACCTTC.

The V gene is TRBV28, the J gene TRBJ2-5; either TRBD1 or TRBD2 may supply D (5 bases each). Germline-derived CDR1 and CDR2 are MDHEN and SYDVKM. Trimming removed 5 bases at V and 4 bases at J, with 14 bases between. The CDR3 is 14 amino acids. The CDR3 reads CASSPGTPGETQYF. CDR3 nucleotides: TGTGCCAGCAGTCCTGGGACCCCCGGAGAGACCCAGTACTTC.